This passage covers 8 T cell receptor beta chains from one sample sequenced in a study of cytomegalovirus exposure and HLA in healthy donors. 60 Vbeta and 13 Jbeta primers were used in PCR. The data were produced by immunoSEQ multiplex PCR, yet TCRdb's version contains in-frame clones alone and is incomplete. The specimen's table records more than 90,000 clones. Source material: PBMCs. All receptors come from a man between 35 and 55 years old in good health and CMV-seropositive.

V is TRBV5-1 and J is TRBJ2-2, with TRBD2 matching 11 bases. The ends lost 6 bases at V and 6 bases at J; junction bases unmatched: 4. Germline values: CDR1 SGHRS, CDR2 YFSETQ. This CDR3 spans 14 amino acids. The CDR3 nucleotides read TGCGCCAGCATGCTAGCGGGAGGTCCCGGGGAGCTGTTTTTT. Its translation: CASMLAGGPGELFF.

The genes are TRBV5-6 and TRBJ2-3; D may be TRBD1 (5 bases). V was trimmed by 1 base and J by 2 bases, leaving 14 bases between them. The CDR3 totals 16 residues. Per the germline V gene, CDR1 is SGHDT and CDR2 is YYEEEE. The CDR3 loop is CASSLWAQGFTDTQYF. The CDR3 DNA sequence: TGTGCCAGCAGCTTGTGGGCGCAGGGTTTCACAGATACGCAGTATTTT.

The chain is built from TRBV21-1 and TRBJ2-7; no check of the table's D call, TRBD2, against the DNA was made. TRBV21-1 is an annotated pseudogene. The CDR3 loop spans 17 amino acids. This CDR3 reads CASSSSGRKPGSYEQYF. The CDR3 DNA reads TGTGCCAGCAGTTCTAGCGGGAGAAAACCGGGCTCCTACGAGCAGTACTTC.

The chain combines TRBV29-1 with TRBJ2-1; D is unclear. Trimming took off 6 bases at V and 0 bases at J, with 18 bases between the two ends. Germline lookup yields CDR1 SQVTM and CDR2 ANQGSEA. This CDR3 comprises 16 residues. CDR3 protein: CSVLSDQASSYNEQFF. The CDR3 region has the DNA TGCAGCGTCCTGAGCGATCAAGCGAGCTCCTACAATGAGCAGTTCTTC.

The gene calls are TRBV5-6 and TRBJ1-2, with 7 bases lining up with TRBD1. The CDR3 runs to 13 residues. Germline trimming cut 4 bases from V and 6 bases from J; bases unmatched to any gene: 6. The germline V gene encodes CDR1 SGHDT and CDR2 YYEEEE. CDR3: CASSTPGQDGYTF. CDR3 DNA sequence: TGTGCCAGCAGCACACCCGGACAGGATGGCTACACCTTC. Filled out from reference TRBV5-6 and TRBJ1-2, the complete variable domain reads DAGVTQSPTHLIKTRGQQVTLRCSPKSGHDTVSWYQQALGQGPQFIFQYYEEEERQRGNFPDRFSGHQFPNYSSELNVNALLLGDSALYLCASSTPGQDGYTFGSGTRLTVV.

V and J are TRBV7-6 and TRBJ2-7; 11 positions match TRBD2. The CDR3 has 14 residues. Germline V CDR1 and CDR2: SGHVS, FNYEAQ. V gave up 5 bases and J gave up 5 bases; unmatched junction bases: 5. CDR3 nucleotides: TGTGCCAGCAGCACTCCGGGACTAGCGGACGAGCAGTACTTC. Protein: CASSTPGLADEQYF.

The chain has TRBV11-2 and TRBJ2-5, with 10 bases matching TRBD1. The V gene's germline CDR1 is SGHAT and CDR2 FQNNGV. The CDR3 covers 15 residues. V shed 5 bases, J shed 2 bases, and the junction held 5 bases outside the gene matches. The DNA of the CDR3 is TGTGCCAGCAGCCACTGGGACAGGGGTCAAGAGACCCAGTACTTC. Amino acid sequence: CASSHWDRGQETQYF. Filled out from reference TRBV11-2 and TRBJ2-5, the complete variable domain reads EAGVAQSPRYKIIEKRQSVAFWCNPISGHATLYWYQQILGQGPKLLIQFQNNGVVDDSQLPKDRFSAERLKGVDSTLKIQPAKLEDSAVYLCASSHWDRGQETQYFGPGTRLLVL.

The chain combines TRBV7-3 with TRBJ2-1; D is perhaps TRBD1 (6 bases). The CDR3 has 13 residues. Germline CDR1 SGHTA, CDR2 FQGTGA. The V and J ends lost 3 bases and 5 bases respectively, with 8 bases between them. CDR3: CASSFGTNNEQFF. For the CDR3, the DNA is TGTGCCAGCAGCTTCGGGACAAACAATGAGCAGTTCTTC. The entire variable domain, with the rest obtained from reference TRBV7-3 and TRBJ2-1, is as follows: GAGVSQTPSNKVTEKGKYVELRCDPISGHTALYWYRQSLGQGPEFLIYFQGTGAADDSGLPNDRFFAVRPEGSVSTLKIQRTERGDSAVYLCASSFGTNNEQFFGPGTRLTVL.